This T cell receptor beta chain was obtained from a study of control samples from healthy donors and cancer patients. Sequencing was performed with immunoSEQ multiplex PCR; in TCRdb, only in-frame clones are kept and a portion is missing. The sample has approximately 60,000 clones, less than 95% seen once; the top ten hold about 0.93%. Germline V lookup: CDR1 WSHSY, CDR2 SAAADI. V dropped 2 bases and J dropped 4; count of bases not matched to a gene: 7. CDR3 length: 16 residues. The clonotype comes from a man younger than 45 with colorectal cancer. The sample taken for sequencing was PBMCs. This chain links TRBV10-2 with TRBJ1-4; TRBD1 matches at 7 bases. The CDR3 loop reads CASSEDRAPGNEKLFF. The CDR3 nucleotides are TGCGCCAGCAGTGAGGACAGGGCCCCGGGTAATGAAAAACTGTTTTTT.